This is a list of T cell receptor beta chains from one sample in a study of response to subunit inactivated influenza vaccine. Via MiXCR, TCRdb re-called the RT-PCR reads, giving one row per CDR3 protein. The table includes more than 150,000 distinct CDR3 sequences, about 9% detected once. The material sequenced was non-naive T cells sorted from PBMCs, taken on the day of vaccination. Every receptor here comes from a man aged 45-65 years who received an inactivated influenza vaccine. The CDR3 runs from the conserved cysteine through the conserved F or W. Fields, in order: V gene, D gene, clone size, J gene, CDR3 protein, CDR3 DNA. A D gene is named only where the DNA matches it firmly. Not all rows give a size; the values are once, few, many and, for expanded clones, a class.

V gene: TRBV4-3; D gene: -; clone size: few; J gene: TRBJ2-3; CDR3 protein: CASSQDSGDTQYF; CDR3 DNA: TGCGCCAGCAGCCAAGACTCGGGGGATACGCAGTATTTT
V gene: TRBV5-1; D gene: -; clone size: many; J gene: TRBJ1-4; CDR3 protein: CASSINYNEKLFF; CDR3 DNA: TGCGCCAGCAGCATCAATTATAATGAAAAACTGTTTTTT
V gene: TRBV20-1; D gene: -; clone size: many; J gene: TRBJ1-1; CDR3 protein: CSAGRLTEAFF; CDR3 DNA: TGCAGTGCTGGTCGGCTCACTGAAGCTTTCTTT
V gene: TRBV7-6; D gene: TRBD1; clone size: -; J gene: TRBJ1-4; CDR3 protein: CASSLRLPGGIGTNEKLFF; CDR3 DNA: TGTGCCAGCAGCTTACGTTTGCCAGGGGGCATCGGAACTAATGAAAAACTGTTTTTT
V gene: TRBV20-1; D gene: -; clone size: few; J gene: TRBJ2-7; CDR3 protein: CSASSQGKNEQYF; CDR3 DNA: TGCAGTGCTAGTTCCCAGGGGAAAAACGAGCAGTACTTC
V gene: TRBV9; D gene: -; clone size: -; J gene: TRBJ2-3; CDR3 protein: CASSVRVTDTQYF; CDR3 DNA: TGTGCCAGCAGCGTACGGGTAACAGATACGCAGTATTTT
V gene: TRBV5-1; D gene: TRBD1; clone size: few; J gene: TRBJ2-2; CDR3 protein: CASSWTGGGNTGELFF; CDR3 DNA: TGCGCCAGCAGCTGGACAGGGGGCGGGAACACCGGGGAGCTGTTTTTT
V gene: TRBV4-1; D gene: -; clone size: -; J gene: TRBJ2-5; CDR3 protein: CASSLTATETQYF; CDR3 DNA: TGCGCCAGCAGCCTGACAGCGACGGAGACCCAGTACTTC
V gene: TRBV7-9; D gene: -; clone size: -; J gene: TRBJ2-7; CDR3 protein: CASSSGLVSYEQYF; CDR3 DNA: TGTGCCAGCAGCTCGGGACTGGTAAGCTACGAGCAGTACTTC
V gene: TRBV20-1; D gene: -; clone size: -; J gene: TRBJ2-1; CDR3 protein: CSALRDLYNEQFF; CDR3 DNA: TGCAGTGCTCTAAGGGACCTCTACAATGAGCAGTTCTTC
V gene: TRBV29-1; D gene: -; clone size: few; J gene: TRBJ2-7; CDR3 protein: CSVEDQKETSYEQYF; CDR3 DNA: TGCAGCGTTGAAGACCAAAAGGAAACATCCTACGAGCAGTACTTC
V gene: TRBV20-1; D gene: TRBD1; clone size: many; J gene: TRBJ1-5; CDR3 protein: CSAGGQGKTQPQHF; CDR3 DNA: TGCAGTGCGGGGGGACAGGGCAAAACTCAGCCCCAGCATTTT
V gene: TRBV7-8; D gene: -; clone size: few; J gene: TRBJ2-1; CDR3 protein: CASSPRLGVNEQFF; CDR3 DNA: TGTGCCAGCAGCCCAAGGCTGGGGGTCAATGAGCAGTTCTTC